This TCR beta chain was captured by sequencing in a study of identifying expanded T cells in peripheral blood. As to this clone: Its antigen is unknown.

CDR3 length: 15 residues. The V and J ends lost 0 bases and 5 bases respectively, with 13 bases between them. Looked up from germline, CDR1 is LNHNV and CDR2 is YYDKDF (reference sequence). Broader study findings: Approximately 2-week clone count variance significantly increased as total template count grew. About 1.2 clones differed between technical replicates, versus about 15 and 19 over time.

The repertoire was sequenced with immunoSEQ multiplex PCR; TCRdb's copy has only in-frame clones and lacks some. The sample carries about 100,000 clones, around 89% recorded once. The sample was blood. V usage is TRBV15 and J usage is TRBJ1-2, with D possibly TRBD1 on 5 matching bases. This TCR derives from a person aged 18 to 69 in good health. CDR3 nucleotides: TGTGCCACCAGCAGAGATCGGGGGATGGGGTATGGCTACACCTTC. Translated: CATSRDRGMGYGYTF.